These T cell receptor beta chains were read from a single sample in a study of CD8 T cells in ankylosing spondylitis. TCRdb used MiXCR to reprocess the 5' RACE reads, holding one entry per CDR3 protein. The sample holds roughly 700,000 distinct CDR3 sequences, under 20% seen once. The sequenced material came from blood, either unsorted or a sorted T cell fraction (not recorded which). The receptors stem from a male donor with ankylosing spondylitis. Each CDR3 is given with its conserved first and last residue. Fields, in order: V gene, D gene, clone size, J gene, CDR3 protein, CDR3 DNA. The D gene is left open where the match is weak. Size is omitted from some rows. Given values are once, few, many or a class for expanded clones.

V: TRBV27; D: TRBD1; size: NA; J: TRBJ1-1; CDR3: CASLRTGRNTEAFF; DNA: TGTGCCAGCCTACGGACAGGGCGGAACACTGAAGCTTTCTTT
V: TRBV7-3; D: NA; size: few; J: TRBJ2-5; CDR3: CASSLAGTGAETQYF; DNA: TGTGCCAGCAGCTTAGCGGGAACTGGTGCGGAGACCCAGTACTTC
V: TRBV6-1; D: TRBD1; size: NA; J: TRBJ1-6; CDR3: CASSVTGGDSPLHF; DNA: TGTGCCAGCAGTGTTACAGGGGGCGATTCACCCCTCCACTTT
V: TRBV6-5; D: NA; size: NA; J: TRBJ2-7; CDR3: CASSYRSRPHEQYF; DNA: TGTGCCAGCAGTTACCGTTCACGGCCCCACGAGCAGTACTTC
V: TRBV5-1; D: NA; size: few; J: TRBJ2-3; CDR3: CASSLYQGSWTQYF; DNA: TGCGCCAGCAGCTTGTATCAGGGAAGTTGGACGCAGTATTTT
V: TRBV28; D: NA; size: NA; J: TRBJ1-5; CDR3: CASSKTESNQPQHF; DNA: TGTGCCAGCAGTAAGACAGAAAGCAATCAGCCCCAGCATTTT
V: TRBV2; D: NA; size: NA; J: TRBJ2-2; CDR3: CASSDVGVGSGELFF; DNA: TGTGCCAGCAGTGATGTAGGGGTGGGATCCGGGGAGCTGTTTTTT
V: TRBV5-1; D: NA; size: NA; J: TRBJ2-7; CDR3: CASSFGTPTYEQYF; DNA: TGCGCCAGCAGTTTTGGGACACCGACCTACGAGCAGTACTTC
V: TRBV20-1; D: TRBD2; size: NA; J: TRBJ2-7; CDR3: CSARVLIASGHEQYF; DNA: TGCAGTGCTAGAGTCCTAATCGCTAGCGGCCACGAGCAGTACTTC
V: TRBV5-1; D: TRBD2; size: NA; J: TRBJ2-1; CDR3: CASSRFSGSLTYNEQFF; DNA: TGCGCCAGCAGTCGGTTTAGCGGGAGCTTAACCTACAATGAGCAGTTCTTC
V: TRBV6-5; D: NA; size: few; J: TRBJ2-3; CDR3: CASSYSAGSIADTQYF; DNA: TGTGCCAGCAGTTACTCGGCGGGTAGCATCGCAGATACGCAGTATTTT
V: TRBV4-1; D: NA; size: NA; J: TRBJ2-3; CDR3: CASRSLGDGYTDTQYF; DNA: TGCGCCAGCAGGTCATTAGGGGACGGATACACAGATACGCAGTATTTT
V: TRBV12-3/TRBV12-4; D: TRBD1; size: NA; J: TRBJ2-1; CDR3: CASRWTGNSGSYNEQFF; DNA: TGTGCCAGCAGGTGGACAGGGAATTCAGGGAGTTACAATGAGCAGTTCTTC
V: TRBV2; D: TRBD2; size: NA; J: TRBJ2-1; CDR3: CASSDRLAGVAEQFF; DNA: TGTGCCAGCAGTGACCGTCTAGCGGGGGTTGCTGAGCAGTTCTTC
V: TRBV5-1; D: NA; size: few; J: TRBJ1-4; CDR3: CASSLAGNNEKLFF; DNA: TGCGCCAGCAGCTTGGCAGGGAACAACGAAAAACTGTTTTTT
V: TRBV29-1; D: TRBD2; size: NA; J: TRBJ2-7; CDR3: CSVEDLQYGYGQAPSGGTSEQYF; DNA: TGCAGCGTTGAAGATCTTCAATATGGCTATGGCCAGGCTCCCAGCGGGGGGACCAGCGAGCAGTACTTC
V: TRBV29-1; D: TRBD2; size: few; J: TRBJ2-1; CDR3: CSVRGTSGLYNEQFF; DNA: TGCAGCGTTCGTGGGACTAGCGGTCTTTACAATGAGCAGTTCTTC
V: TRBV20-1; D: TRBD2; size: NA; J: TRBJ2-7; CDR3: CCARFSGGPSSGYEQYF; DNA: TGCTGCGCTAGATTTTCGGGAGGGCCTTCATCCGGATACGAGCAGTACTTC
V: TRBV6-2/TRBV6-3; D: TRBD1; size: many; J: TRBJ2-1; CDR3: CASSYRDSSYNEQFF; DNA: TGTGCCAGCAGTTACCGGGACAGCTCCTACAATGAGCAGTTCTTC
V: TRBV29-1; D: NA; size: few; J: TRBJ2-6; CDR3: CSVTISGANVLTF; DNA: TGCAGCGTGACAATCTCTGGGGCCAACGTCCTGACTTTC
V: TRBV7-9; D: NA; size: NA; J: TRBJ2-2; CDR3: CASSRTANGELFF; DNA: TGTGCCAGCAGCCGGACAGCTAACGGGGAGCTGTTTTTT
V: TRBV7-9; D: NA; size: many; J: TRBJ1-1; CDR3: CASSLGRGAYDQNTEAFF; DNA: TGTGCCAGCAGCTTAGGTAGGGGCGCGTATGACCAGAACACTGAAGCTTTCTTT
V: TRBV6-6; D: NA; size: NA; J: TRBJ2-1; CDR3: CASSYVNQNEQFF; DNA: TGTGCCAGCAGTTACGTTAACCAGAATGAGCAGTTCTTC
V: TRBV7-8; D: TRBD1; size: NA; J: TRBJ1-1; CDR3: CASSLDGRGVSTEAFF; DNA: TGTGCCAGCAGCTTAGATGGCAGGGGGGTCAGCACTGAAGCTTTCTTT
V: TRBV29-1; D: NA; size: NA; J: TRBJ2-7; CDR3: CSVVRDDSYEQYF; DNA: TGCAGCGTTGTCCGGGACGACTCCTACGAGCAGTACTTC
V: TRBV6-6; D: TRBD1; size: few; J: TRBJ1-1; CDR3: CASSHGQAEAFF; DNA: TGTGCCAGCAGTCACGGACAGGCTGAAGCTTTCTTT
V: TRBV6-5; D: TRBD1; size: few; J: TRBJ2-7; CDR3: CASSYFQGASYEQYF; DNA: TGTGCCAGCAGTTACTTTCAGGGGGCGTCCTACGAGCAGTACTTC
V: TRBV4-2; D: NA; size: NA; J: TRBJ2-3; CDR3: CASSQEIVSGPQPLYTQYF; DNA: TGTGCCAGCAGCCAAGAAATCGTGTCGGGCCCCCAACCCCTTTATACGCAGTATTTT
V: TRBV6-1; D: NA; size: few; J: TRBJ1-2; CDR3: CASLGGPWAYGYTF; DNA: TGTGCCAGCCTGGGGGGCCCCTGGGCTTATGGCTACACCTTC
V: TRBV11-2; D: NA; size: few; J: TRBJ2-2; CDR3: CASRGDNTGELFF; DNA: TGTGCCAGTCGGGGGGACAACACCGGAGAGCTGTTTTTT
V: TRBV6-2/TRBV6-3; D: NA; size: few; J: TRBJ1-5; CDR3: CASSYSQYQPQHF; DNA: TGTGCCAGCAGTTACTCTCAATATCAGCCCCAGCATTTT
V: TRBV3-1; D: NA; size: few; J: TRBJ2-1; CDR3: CASSPRERSYNEQFF; DNA: TGTGCCAGCAGCCCCCGCGAGCGCTCCTACAATGAGCAGTTCTTC
V: TRBV12-3/TRBV12-4; D: NA; size: NA; J: TRBJ2-7; CDR3: CASSFRLGGHEQYF; DNA: TGTGCCAGCAGTTTTAGACTAGGAGGTCATGAGCAGTACTTC
V: TRBV6-5; D: NA; size: NA; J: TRBJ2-4; CDR3: CASSYEILAKNIQYF; DNA: TGTGCCAGCAGTTACGAGATCCTAGCCAAAAACATTCAGTACTTC